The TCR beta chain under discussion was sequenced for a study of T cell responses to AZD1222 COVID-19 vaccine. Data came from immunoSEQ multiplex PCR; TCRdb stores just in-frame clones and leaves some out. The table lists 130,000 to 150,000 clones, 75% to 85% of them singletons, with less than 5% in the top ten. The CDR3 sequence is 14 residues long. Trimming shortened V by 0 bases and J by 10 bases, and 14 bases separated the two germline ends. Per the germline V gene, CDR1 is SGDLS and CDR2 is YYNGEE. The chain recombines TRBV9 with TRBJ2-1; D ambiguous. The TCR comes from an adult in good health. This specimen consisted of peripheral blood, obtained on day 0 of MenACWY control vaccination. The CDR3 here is CASSVGVSGGEQFF. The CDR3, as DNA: TGTGCCAGCAGCGTAGGCGTCTCGGGTGGGGAGCAGTTCTTC.